The 15 T cell receptor beta chains below all came from one sample that was sequenced in a study of CD8 T cells in ankylosing spondylitis. These receptors have no known antigen. Findings of the study overall: A motif of eight or nine highly homologous TCR beta variants was seen as apparently characteristic of ankylosing spondylitis blood.

A single record per CDR3 protein comes from TCRdb applying MiXCR to the 5' RACE reads. This table has about 540,000 distinct CDR3 sequences, approximately 12% appearing once. Sequencing was done on a sample of blood, either unsorted or a sorted T cell fraction (not recorded which). These receptors were collected from a male donor with ankylosing spondylitis.

The J gene is TRBJ2-5, the V gene TRBV15, with D unresolved. CDR3 length: 15 residues. Germline loops: CDR1 LNHNV, CDR2 YYDKDF (reference sequence). Between the trimmed V and J ends, which lost 0 bases and 0 bases, there was a span of 8 bases. CDR3 nucleotides: TGTGCCACCAGCAGAGATATCACCAACCAAGAGACCCAGTACTTC. Amino acids: CATSRDITNQETQYF.

This clonotype was seen a handful of times. This chain connects TRBV12-3 or TRBV12-4 to TRBJ1-2, with TRBD1 matching 8 bases. Losses at the gene ends were 3 bases for V and 8 bases for J; bases not matched to a gene: 14. This CDR3 comprises 16 residues. DNA for the CDR3: TGTGCCAGCAGTTTTAATAATTTACCGACAGGGGACGGCTACACCTTC. Translating gives CASSFNNLPTGDGYTF.

This chain connects TRBV18 to TRBJ2-7, with D unresolved. CDR1 KGHSH and CDR2 LQKENI come from the germline V gene. The ends were cut back, 3 bases at V and 5 bases at J, with 17 bases in the middle. The CDR3 spans 15 residues. The CDR3: CASSPVWLEEHEQYV. The DNA for the CDR3 is TGTGCCAGCTCACCGGTCTGGCTAGAGGAACACGAGCAGTACGTC.

This clonotype was seen repeatedly, ten times or more. The rearrangement uses TRBV5-1 and TRBJ2-7, with TRBD1 identical over 9 bases. Germline loops: CDR1 SGHRS, CDR2 YFSETQ. The CDR3 consists of 14 residues. The V gene end was trimmed by 4 bases and the J gene end by 2 bases; junction bases not matched to a gene: 4. The CDR3 loop reads CASSETGGTYEQYF. CDR3 DNA: TGCGCCAGCAGCGAGACAGGGGGGACCTACGAGCAGTACTTC. Full variable domain (missing parts from reference TRBV5-1 and TRBJ2-7): KAGVTQTPRYLIKTRGQQVTLSCSPISGHRSVSWYQQTPGQGLQFLFEYFSETQRNKGNFPGRFSGRQFSNSRSEMNVSTLELGDSALYLCASSETGGTYEQYFGPGTRLTVT.

This clonotype was seen only a few times. The chain links TRBV20-1 to TRBJ2-2, with D possibly called TRBD1 or TRBD2 (5 bases each). Germline CDR1 reads DFQATT; CDR2 reads SNEGSKA (reference sequence). CDR3 length: 13 residues. Trimming pared 6 bases from V and 5 bases from J, leaving 13 bases between. The CDR3 region is CSAGTLSTGELFF. As DNA, the CDR3 is TGCAGTGCAGGGACCCTCTCGACCGGGGAGCTGTTTTTT.

This clonotype occurred a few times. The chain carries TRBV5-6 and TRBJ2-7, with D possibly TRBD1 on 6 matching bases. V was clipped by 1 base and J by 6 bases, with 11 bases between them. Per the germline V gene, CDR1 is SGHDT and CDR2 is YYEEEE. CDR3 size: 13 residues. CDR3 sequence: CASSLTRGGEQYV. The CDR3 coding sequence is TGTGCCAGCAGCTTGACCAGGGGTGGCGAGCAGTACGTC.

This clonotype was recorded a few times. The V and J genes are TRBV9 and TRBJ2-7; 12 bases fit TRBD2. V lost 2 bases to trimming and J lost 7 bases; unmatched junction nucleotides: 13. CDR3 length: 17 amino acids. The germline CDR1 and CDR2 sequences are SGDLS and YYNGEE. The CDR3: CASSVGLAGSPLEEQYF. Here the CDR3 DNA reads TGTGCCAGCAGCGTCGGACTAGCGGGAAGCCCTTTAGAGGAGCAGTACTTC.

The chain combines TRBV12-3 or TRBV12-4 with TRBJ2-1; a weak D match, TRBD2 (7 bases). The CDR3 totals 14 residues. The V gene lost 9 bases and the J gene lost 2 bases, with 14 bases spanning the gap. CDR3 sequence reads: CASRTRGTYNEQFF. For the CDR3, the DNA is TGTGCCAGTAGGACTAGGGGGACCTACAATGAGCAGTTCTTC.

This clonotype was detected ten times or more. The chain carries TRBV10-3 and TRBJ2-3; no definite D call. The CDR3 is 11 amino acids. Germline V gene data show CDR1 as ENHRY and CDR2 as SYGVKD. The V end lost 3 bases, the J end lost 6 bases, and 4 bases lay between the germline ends. The CDR3 is CAISEADTQYF. CDR3 in DNA: TGTGCCATCAGTGAAGCTGATACGCAGTATTTT.

The chain employs TRBV20-1 and TRBJ2-7; 9 bases agree with TRBD1. The CDR3 has 15 residues. Germline lookup yields CDR1 DFQATT and CDR2 SNEGSKA (reference sequence). Trimming at V came to 0 bases and at J to 1 base, leaving 4 bases not matched to a gene. CDR3 sequence reads: CSARDRDRESYEQYV. The CDR3, as DNA: TGCAGTGCTAGAGACCGGGACAGGGAGTCCTACGAGCAGTACGTC.

In its sample, this clonotype was seen a few times. J is TRBJ2-3 and V is TRBV20-1, with 7 bases that match TRBD2. The CDR3 runs 13 residues. Unmatched junction bases numbered 2, after V lost 3 bases and J lost 2 bases. Germline values: CDR1 DFQATT, CDR2 SNEGSKA (reference sequence). The CDR3 region has the DNA TGCAGTGCTAGGAGCGGGAACACAGATACGCAGTATTTT. Amino acid sequence: CSARSGNTDTQYF.

The V gene is TRBV5-5, the J gene TRBJ1-2; a possible D gene is TRBD1 (5 bases). Trimming removed 4 bases at V and 4 bases at J, with 14 bases between. The CDR3 has 14 residues. Germline V gene sequence: CDR1 SGHKS, CDR2 YYEKEE (reference sequence). For the CDR3, the DNA is TGTGCCAGCAGCAGCCGGGACGGCGCCTATGGCTACACCTTC. Translating gives CASSSRDGAYGYTF. The complete variable domain, with remaining parts taken from reference TRBV5-5 and TRBJ1-2, reads DAGVTQSPTHLIKTRGQQVTLRCSPISGHKSVSWYQQVLGQGPQFIFQYYEKEERGRGNFPDRFSARQFPNYSSELNVNALLLGDSALYLCASSSRDGAYGYTFGSGTRLTVV.

This clonotype occurred many times. The rearrangement joins TRBV5-6 to TRBJ1-5; D remains ambiguous. The V end lost 1 base, the J end lost 2 bases, and 13 bases lay between the germline ends. Germline assignment: CDR1 SGHDT and CDR2 YYEEEE. The CDR3 is 16 residues long. The CDR3 sequence is CASSLRPGNGNQPQHF. CDR3 nucleotides: TGTGCCAGCAGCTTGAGGCCGGGTAATGGCAATCAGCCCCAGCATTTT.

The CDR3 nucleotides are TGCAGTGCTAGAGATCGGACTAGCGGGAGCCATGAGCAGTTCTTC. Translating gives CSARDRTSGSHEQFF. V usage is TRBV20-1 and J usage is TRBJ2-1, with 13 bases matching TRBD2. CDR1 DFQATT and CDR2 SNEGSKA come from the germline V gene (reference sequence). The CDR3 covers 15 residues. Trimming removed 0 bases from V and 8 bases from J; junction bases left unmatched: 4.

This clonotype has ten or more counts. The CDR3 DNA is TGTGCCACCAGTGATTCAGGGGATCCCACCTACGAGCAGTACTTC. Translated: CATSDSGDPTYEQYF. J is TRBJ2-7 and V is TRBV24-1; tentative D call: TRBD1 (6 bases). V was shortened by 2 bases and J by 2 bases, with 12 bases between the two germline ends. The V gene's germline CDR1 is KGHDR and CDR2 SFDVKD. CDR3 length: 15 residues.